This T cell receptor (beta chain) was observed in a study of long-term antiretroviral therapy in people with HIV (dated by TCRdb to between 2021 and 2024). Regarding the complete study: The earliest samples were collected about a decade before the 2015 WHO recommendation for immediate ART, when ART was typically delayed until CD4 counts fell. Among the 30 to 35 participants with HIV, more than ten were female. A total of roughly 180 cryopreserved PBMC samples were contributed to the cohort by 30 adults with confirmed HIV infection, with samples collected serially over a mean of approximately six years (range 1-12). No cross-contamination during QIAcube processing turned up in test extractions that ran a monoclonal T-cell line alongside around 34 polyclonal samples. This retrospective serial study examined whether starting ART and sustained HIV suppression were associated with changes in the composition and diversity of the TRB repertoire in peripheral blood.

The germline V gene (reference sequence) provides CDR1 LNHDA and CDR2 SQIVND. From its cysteine to its phenylalanine, the CDR3 spans 15 amino acids. The only DNA kept is the CDR3, 45 bases in frame from the first base. Compared with germline, V lacks 3 bases and J lacks 7 bases; bases without a gene match: 7. The immunoSEQ hsTCRB v3.0 assay was used at survey level resolution to sequence the TRB variable region. TRB sequencing targeted a depth of roughly 35,000-50,000 T-cell genomes per sample. Pooled TRB libraries were sequenced on an Illumina MiSeq with a v3 150-cycle kit. From the authors' description of their analysis: Repertoire analysis ran in R within a reproducible Nextflow workflow covering QC, data transformation and analysis. Custom analyses were implemented in LymphoSeq2, an R package for AIRR-Seq data exploration. A handful of samples that produced fewer than 5000 total TRB sequences were removed, so some 190 HIV repertoires were analyzed. Among the approximately 190 retained HIV repertoires, some 60 were collected before ART initiation and approximately 130 after ART initiation. Repertoires were downsampled to 5000 TRB nucleotide sequences, with summary statistics averaged over 100 downsampling iterations. Only TRB sequences with CDR3 regions of at least seven amino acids were retained for analysis. A Shannon entropy-derived clonality score and the Gini coefficient were used to measure diversity. In the repertoire networks, any two of the top 5000 CDR3 amino acid sequences were connected whenever the two sequences differed by an edit distance of one. For TRB CDR3 amino acid sequences, antigen specificity groups and MHC restriction were predicted with GLIPH2. Known CMV, EBV, HIV or tissue antigen associations were flagged by matching CDR3 amino acid sequences against VDJdb and McPAS-TCR. Pre-ART, post-ART and control groups were compared with Wilcoxon signed-rank tests and Holm-Bonferroni correction. TCRdb mirrors the immuneACCESS table, restricted to in-frame sequences. Some clones are absent from its copies; in checked studies, under half trace to an unresolved V gene, and the reason for the others is unknown. The DNA gave D and trimming, while V, J and clone size come from that table. This sample lists under 10,000 clones; roughly 84% were detected once. The top ten clonotypes cover less than 10% of the sample.

Comment on this clone: Which antigen it targets is not known. Base quality data are lacking; no much larger clone is found one base away.

Participants were included only if at least one PBMC sample before ART initiation and at least two post-ART samples were available. All participants with HIV were treated in the United States of America. Before DNA extraction, cryopreserved samples of about 0.95-10 million PBMC were thawed and washed. At the time of the earliest PBMC sample, participants with HIV were aged between roughly 23 and 60 years. PBMC samples were contributed by each participant from 1-4 timepoints before ART initiation and 2-8 timepoints after ART initiation, with a median of 7 samples. For every participant, serial HIV viral load, CD4+ T-cell count, ART history and demographic data were obtained. Genomic DNA was extracted from unsorted PBMC with a Qiagen kit on a QIAcube, with processing performed in batches of 12 samples. The paper as a whole reports these results and caveats: Expanded TRB clones identified before ART initiation dominated the repertoire at all time points, although this dominance fluctuated and declined in many PLHIV after ART. Owing to limited PBMC availability, only the TCR beta chain was sequenced, without alpha chain pairing. CDR3 length ranges in HIV repertoires were narrower than in controls, and network structure suggested an antigen-experienced repertoire with only a slight naive shift after ART. Because pre-ART samples had limited cell numbers, profiling was done on unsorted PBMC rather than on sorted CD4+ and CD8+ T cells. Starting ART was linked to a significant rise in TRB diversity, yet even after long-term ART the diversity remained significantly lower than in transplant donor controls. The samples span the years 2004 to 2017, and the ART regimens used may be less effective than current regimens. No data were available on ART adherence, viral resistance or therapy changes, limiting inferences about post-ART repertoire changes.

The input for sequencing was unsorted PBMCs, taken 0.3 years before starting antiretroviral therapy. The chain joins TRBV19 to TRBJ1-4, with 8 bases aligning to TRBD1. The sequence was obtained from a man aged 30-40 years with HIV. The nucleotide sequence is given as TGTGCCAGTAGTATCCAGGGGGCAATGAGTGAAAAACTGTTTTTT. Its protein product is CASSIQGAMSEKLFF.